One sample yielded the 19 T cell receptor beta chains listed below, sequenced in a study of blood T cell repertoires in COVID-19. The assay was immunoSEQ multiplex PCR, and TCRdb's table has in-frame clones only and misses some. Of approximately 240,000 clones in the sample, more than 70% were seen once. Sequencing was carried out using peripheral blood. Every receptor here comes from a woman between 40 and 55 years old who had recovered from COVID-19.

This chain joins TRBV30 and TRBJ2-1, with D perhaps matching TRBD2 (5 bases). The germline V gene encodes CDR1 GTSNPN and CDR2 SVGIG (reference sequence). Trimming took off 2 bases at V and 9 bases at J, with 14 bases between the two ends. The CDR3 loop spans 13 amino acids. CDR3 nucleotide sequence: TGTGCCTGGAGTTACTTAGCCCGGGGTGAGCAGTTCTTC. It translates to CAWSYLARGEQFF.

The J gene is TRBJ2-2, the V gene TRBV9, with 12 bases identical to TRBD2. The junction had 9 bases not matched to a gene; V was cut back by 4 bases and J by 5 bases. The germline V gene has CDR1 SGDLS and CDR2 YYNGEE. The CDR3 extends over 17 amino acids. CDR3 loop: CASSPRRGTSGTGELFF. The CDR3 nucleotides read TGTGCCAGCAGCCCCCGTAGGGGGACTAGCGGGACCGGGGAGCTGTTTTTT.

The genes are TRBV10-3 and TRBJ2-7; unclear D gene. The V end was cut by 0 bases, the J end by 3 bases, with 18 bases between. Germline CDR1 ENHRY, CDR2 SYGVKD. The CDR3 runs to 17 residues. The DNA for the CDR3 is TGTGCCATCAGTGAGTCGGCCGTGGGCAGACAAGTCTACGAGCAGTACTTC. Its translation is CAISESAVGRQVYEQYF.

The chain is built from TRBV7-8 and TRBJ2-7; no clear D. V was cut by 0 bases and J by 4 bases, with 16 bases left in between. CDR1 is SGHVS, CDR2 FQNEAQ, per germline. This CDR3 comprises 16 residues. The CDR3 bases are TGTGCCAGCAGCTTAGCGATGAAGCCCTATGATTACGAGCAGTACTTC. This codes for CASSLAMKPYDYEQYF. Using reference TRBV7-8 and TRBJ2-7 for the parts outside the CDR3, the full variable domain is GAGVSQSPRYKVAKRGQDVALRCDPISGHVSLFWYQQALGQGPEFLTYFQNEAQLDKSGLPSDRFFAERPEGSVSTLKIQRTQQEDSAVYLCASSLAMKPYDYEQYFGPGTRLTVT.

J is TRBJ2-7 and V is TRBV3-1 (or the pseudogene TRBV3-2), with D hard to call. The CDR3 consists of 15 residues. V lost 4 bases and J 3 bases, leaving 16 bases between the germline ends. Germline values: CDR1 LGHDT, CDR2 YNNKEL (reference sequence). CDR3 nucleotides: TGTGCCAGCAGCCGCCGATTTATAGAGAGCTACGAGCAGTACTTC. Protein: CASSRRFIESYEQYF.

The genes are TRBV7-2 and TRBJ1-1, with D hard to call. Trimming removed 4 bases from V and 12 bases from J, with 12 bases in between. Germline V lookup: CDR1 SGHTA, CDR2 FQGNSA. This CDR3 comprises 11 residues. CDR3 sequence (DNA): TGTGCCAGCAGCTCCTCCCACATGACTTTCTTT. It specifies CASSSSHMTFF.

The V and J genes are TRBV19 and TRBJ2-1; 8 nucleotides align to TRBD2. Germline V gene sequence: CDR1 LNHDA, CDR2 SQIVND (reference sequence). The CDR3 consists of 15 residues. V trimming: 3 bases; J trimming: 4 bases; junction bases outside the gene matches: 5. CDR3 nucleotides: TGTGCCAGTAGTATTGGCGGGGGGACTTACAATGAGCAGTTCTTC. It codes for CASSIGGGTYNEQFF.

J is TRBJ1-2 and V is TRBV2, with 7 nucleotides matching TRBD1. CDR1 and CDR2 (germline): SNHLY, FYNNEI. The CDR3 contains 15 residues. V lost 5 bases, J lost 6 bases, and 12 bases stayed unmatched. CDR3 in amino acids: CASSRQGPRSDGYTF. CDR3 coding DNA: TGTGCCAGCAGTCGACAGGGTCCTCGGTCGGATGGCTACACCTTC.

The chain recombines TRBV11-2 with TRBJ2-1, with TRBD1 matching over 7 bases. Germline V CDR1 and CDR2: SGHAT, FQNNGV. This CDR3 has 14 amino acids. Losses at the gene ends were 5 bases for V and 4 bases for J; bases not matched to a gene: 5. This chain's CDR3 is CASSLTTGYNEQFF. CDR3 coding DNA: TGTGCCAGCAGCCTGACGACAGGGTACAATGAGCAGTTCTTC.

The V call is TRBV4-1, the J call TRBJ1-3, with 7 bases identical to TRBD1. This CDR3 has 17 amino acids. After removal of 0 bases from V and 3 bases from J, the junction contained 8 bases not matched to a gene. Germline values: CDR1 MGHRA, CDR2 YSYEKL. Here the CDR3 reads CASSQESEGAYGNTIYF. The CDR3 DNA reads TGCGCCAGCAGCCAAGAGTCTGAGGGGGCGTATGGAAACACCATATATTTT.

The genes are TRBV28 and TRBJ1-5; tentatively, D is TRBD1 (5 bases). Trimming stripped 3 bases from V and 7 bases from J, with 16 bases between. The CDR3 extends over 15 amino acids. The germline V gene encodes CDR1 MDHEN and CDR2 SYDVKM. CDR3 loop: CASSFPRVGSQPQHF. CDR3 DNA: TGTGCCAGCAGTTTTCCCAGGGTGGGATCCCAGCCCCAGCATTTT.

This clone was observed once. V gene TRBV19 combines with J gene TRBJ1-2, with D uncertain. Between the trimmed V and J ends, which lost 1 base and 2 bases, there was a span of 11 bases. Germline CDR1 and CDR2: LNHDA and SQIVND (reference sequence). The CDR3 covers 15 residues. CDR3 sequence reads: CASSIVSGGNYGYTF. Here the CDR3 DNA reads TGTGCCAGTAGTATAGTATCCGGAGGGAACTATGGCTACACCTTC.

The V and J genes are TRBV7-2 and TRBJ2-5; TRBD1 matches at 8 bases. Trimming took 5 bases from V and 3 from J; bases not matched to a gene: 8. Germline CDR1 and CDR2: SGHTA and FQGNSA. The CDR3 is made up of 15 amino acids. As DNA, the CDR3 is TGTGCCAGCAGCCTCCAGACAGGGGTTAAAGAGACCCAGTACTTC. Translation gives CASSLQTGVKETQYF.

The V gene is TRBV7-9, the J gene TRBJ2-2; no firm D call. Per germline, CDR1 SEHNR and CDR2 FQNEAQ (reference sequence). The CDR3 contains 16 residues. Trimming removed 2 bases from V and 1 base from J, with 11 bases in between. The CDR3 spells CASSLRSTWNTGELFF. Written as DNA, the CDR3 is TGTGCCAGCAGCTTACGTTCTACGTGGAACACCGGGGAGCTGTTTTTT.

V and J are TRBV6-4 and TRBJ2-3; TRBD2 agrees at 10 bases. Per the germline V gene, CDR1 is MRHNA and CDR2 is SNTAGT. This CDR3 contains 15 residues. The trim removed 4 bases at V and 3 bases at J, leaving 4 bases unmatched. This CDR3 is CASSVSSGSTDTQYF. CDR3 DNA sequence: TGTGCCAGCAGTGTTTCTAGCGGGAGTACAGATACGCAGTATTTT.

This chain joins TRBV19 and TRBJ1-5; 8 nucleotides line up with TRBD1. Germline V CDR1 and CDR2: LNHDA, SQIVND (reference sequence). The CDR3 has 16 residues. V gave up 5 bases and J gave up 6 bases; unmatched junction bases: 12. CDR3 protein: CASSSWGGQGRQPQHF. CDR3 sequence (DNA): TGTGCCAGTAGTTCCTGGGGCGGACAGGGCCGTCAGCCCCAGCATTTT.

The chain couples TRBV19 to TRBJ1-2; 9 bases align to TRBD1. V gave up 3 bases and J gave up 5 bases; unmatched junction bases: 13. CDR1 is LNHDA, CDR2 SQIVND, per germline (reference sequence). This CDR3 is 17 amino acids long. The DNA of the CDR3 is TGTGCCAGTAGTATGCGGAGTGGACAGGGGAACCCTTATGGCTACACCTTC. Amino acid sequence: CASSMRSGQGNPYGYTF.

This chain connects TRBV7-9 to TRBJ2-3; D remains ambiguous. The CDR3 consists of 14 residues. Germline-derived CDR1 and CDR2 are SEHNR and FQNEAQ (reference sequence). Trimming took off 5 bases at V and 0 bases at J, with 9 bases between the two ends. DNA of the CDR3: TGTGCCAGCAGCCCGGGTCCTAGCACAGATACGCAGTATTTT. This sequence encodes CASSPGPSTDTQYF.

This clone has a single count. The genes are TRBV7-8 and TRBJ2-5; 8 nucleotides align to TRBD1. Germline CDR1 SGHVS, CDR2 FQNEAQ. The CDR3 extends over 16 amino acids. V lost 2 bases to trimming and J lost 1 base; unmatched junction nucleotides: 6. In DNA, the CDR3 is TGTGCCAGCAGCTTAACTATCAGGGGGCCCCAAGAGACCCAGTACTTC. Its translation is CASSLTIRGPQETQYF.